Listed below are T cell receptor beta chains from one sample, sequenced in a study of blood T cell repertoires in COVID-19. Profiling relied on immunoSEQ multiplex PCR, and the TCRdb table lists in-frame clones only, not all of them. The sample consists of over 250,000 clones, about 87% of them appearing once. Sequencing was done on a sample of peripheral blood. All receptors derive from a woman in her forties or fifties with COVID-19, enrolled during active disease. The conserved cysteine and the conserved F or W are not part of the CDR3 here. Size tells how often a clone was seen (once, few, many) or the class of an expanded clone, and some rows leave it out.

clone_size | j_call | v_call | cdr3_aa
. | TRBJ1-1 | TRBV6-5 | ASSYGQLNTEAF
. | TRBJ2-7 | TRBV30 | AWSPSHIREQY
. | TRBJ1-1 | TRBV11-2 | ASSRRSGVNTEAF
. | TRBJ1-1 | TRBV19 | ASSREGINTEAF
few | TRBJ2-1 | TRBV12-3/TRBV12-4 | ASSLGQNNEQF
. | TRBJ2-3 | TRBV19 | ASSMNRIDGTDTQY
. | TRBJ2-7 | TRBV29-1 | SVVRGSEQY
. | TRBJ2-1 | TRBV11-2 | ASRAGDNNEQF
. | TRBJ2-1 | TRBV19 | ASSITGGPYNEQF
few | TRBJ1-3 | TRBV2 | ASNRERNTIY